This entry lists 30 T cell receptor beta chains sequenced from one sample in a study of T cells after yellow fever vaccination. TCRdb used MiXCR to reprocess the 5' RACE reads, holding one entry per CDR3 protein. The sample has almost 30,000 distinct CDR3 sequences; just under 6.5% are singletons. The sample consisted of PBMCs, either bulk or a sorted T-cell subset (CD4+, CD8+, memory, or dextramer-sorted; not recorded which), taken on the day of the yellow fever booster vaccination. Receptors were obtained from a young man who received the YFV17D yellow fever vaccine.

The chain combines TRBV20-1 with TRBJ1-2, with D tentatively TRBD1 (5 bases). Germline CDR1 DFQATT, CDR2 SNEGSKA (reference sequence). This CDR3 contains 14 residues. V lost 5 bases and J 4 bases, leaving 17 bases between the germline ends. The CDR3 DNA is TGCAGTGCTCGGGTCCGGGGGATGGGCTATGGCTACACCTTC. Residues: CSARVRGMGYGYTF.

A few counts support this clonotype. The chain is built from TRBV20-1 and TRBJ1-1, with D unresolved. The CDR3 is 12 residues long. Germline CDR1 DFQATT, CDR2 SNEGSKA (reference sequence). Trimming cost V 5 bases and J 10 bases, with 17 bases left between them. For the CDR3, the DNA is TGCAGTGCTTCCATAGGCGGGCGGGGAGCTTTCTTT. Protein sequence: CSASIGGRGAFF.

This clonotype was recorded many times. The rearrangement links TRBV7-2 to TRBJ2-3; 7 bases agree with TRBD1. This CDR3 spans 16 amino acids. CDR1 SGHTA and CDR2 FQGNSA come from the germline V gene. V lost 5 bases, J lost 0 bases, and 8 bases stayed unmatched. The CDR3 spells CASSRWDSASTDTQYF. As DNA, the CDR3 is TGTGCCAGCAGCCGCTGGGACAGCGCTAGCACAGATACGCAGTATTTT.

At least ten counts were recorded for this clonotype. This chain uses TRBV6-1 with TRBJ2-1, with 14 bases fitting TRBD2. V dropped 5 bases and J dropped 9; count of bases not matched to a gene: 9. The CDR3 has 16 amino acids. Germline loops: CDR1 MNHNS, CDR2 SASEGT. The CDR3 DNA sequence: TGTGCCAGCAGTCAGAAACCGGGACTAGCGGGAGTTGAGCAGTTCTTC. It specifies CASSQKPGLAGVEQFF.

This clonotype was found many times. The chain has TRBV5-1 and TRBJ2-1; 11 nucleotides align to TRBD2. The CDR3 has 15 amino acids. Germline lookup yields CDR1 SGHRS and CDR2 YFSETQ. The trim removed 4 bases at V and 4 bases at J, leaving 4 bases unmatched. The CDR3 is CASSLTSGSYNEQFF. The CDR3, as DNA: TGCGCCAGCAGCCTAACTAGCGGGAGTTACAATGAGCAGTTCTTC.

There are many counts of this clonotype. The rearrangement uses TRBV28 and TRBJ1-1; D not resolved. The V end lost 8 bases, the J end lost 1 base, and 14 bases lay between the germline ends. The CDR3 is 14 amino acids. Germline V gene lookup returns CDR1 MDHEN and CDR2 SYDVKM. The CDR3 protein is CASRPPARNTEAFF. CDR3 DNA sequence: TGTGCCAGCCGACCCCCAGCGCGGAACACTGAAGCTTTCTTT.

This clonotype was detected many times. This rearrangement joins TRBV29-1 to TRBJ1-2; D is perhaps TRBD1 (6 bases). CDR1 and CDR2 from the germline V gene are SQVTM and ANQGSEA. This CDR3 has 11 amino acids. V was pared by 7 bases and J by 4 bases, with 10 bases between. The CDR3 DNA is TGCAGCGGTCAGGGGAGCTATGGCTACACCTTC. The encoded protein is CSGQGSYGYTF.

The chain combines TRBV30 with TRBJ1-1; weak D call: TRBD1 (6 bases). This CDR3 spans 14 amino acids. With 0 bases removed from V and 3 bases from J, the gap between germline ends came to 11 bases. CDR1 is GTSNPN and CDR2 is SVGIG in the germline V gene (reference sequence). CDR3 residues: CAWSVSQGYTEAFF. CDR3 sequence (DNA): TGTGCCTGGAGTGTATCCCAGGGGTACACTGAAGCTTTCTTT.

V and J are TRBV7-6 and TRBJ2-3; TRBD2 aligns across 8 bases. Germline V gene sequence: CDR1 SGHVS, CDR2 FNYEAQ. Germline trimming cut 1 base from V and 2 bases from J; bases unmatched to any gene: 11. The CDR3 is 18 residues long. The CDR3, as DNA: TGTGCCAGCAGCTTAGAAGGGCCTAGCGGGCCTTCCACAGATACGCAGTATTTT. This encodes CASSLEGPSGPSTDTQYF.

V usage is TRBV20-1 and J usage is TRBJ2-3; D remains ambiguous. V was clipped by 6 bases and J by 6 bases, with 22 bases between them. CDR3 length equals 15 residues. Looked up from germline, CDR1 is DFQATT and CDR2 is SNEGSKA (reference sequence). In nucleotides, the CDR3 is TGCAGTGCACCCGAGCCCGGATCCTCCCGGGATACGCAGTATTTT. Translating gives CSAPEPGSSRDTQYF.

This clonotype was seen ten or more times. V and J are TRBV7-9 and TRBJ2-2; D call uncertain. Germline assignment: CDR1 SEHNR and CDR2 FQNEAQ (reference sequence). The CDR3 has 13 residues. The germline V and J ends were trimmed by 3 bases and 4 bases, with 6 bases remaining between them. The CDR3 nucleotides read TGTGCCAGCAGCTTTACCGCCACCGGGGAGCTGTTTTTT. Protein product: CASSFTATGELFF.

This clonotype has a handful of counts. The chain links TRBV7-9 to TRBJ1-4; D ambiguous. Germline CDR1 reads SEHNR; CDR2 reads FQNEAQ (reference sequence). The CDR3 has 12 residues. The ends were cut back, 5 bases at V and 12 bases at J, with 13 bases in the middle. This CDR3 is CASSVTGRELFF. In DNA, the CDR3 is TGTGCCAGCAGCGTCACCGGACGCGAACTGTTTTTT.

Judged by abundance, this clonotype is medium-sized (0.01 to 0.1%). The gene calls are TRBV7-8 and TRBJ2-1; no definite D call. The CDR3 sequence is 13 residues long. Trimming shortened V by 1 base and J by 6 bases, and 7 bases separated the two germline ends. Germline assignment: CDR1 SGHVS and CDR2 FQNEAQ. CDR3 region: CASSLELGNEQFF. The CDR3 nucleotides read TGTGCCAGCAGCTTAGAATTGGGCAATGAGCAGTTCTTC.

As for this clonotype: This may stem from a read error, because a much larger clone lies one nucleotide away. The CDR3 loop is CVSSARRREGTDTQYF. The CDR3 DNA reads TGTGTCAGCAGCGCTCGTCGGCGGGAGGGAACAGATACGCAGTATTTT. V is TRBV7-8 and J is TRBJ2-3; TRBD2 matches at 9 bases. Germline V gives CDR1 SGHVS, CDR2 FQNEAQ. The CDR3 is 16 residues long.

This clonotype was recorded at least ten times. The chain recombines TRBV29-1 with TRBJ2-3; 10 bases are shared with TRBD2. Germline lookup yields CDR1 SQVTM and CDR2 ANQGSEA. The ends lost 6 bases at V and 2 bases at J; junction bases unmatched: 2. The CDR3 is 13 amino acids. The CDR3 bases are TGCAGCGTAGCGGGAGGGACCACAGATACGCAGTATTTT. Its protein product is CSVAGGTTDTQYF.

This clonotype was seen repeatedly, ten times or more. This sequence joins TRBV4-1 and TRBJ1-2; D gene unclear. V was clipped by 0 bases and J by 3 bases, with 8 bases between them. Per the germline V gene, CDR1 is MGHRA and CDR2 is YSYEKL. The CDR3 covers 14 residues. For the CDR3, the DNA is TGCGCCAGCAGCCAAGACCGGACCTACTATGGCTACACCTTC. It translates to CASSQDRTYYGYTF.

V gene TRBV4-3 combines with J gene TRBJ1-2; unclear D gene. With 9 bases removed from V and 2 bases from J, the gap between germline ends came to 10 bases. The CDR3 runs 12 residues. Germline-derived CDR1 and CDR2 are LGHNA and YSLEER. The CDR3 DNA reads TGCGCCAGTAATTCCGGCAACTATGGCTACACCTTC. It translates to CASNSGNYGYTF.

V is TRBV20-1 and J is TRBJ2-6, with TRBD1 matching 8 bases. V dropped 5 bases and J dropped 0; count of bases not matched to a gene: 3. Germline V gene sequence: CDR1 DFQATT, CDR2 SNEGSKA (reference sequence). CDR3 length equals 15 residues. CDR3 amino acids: CSAGGTGSGANVLTF. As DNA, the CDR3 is TGCAGTGCTGGGGGGACAGGCTCTGGGGCCAACGTCCTGACTTTC.

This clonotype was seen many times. The CDR3 coding sequence is TGTGCCTGGAGTTCCATTGGGGCAGATACGCAGTATTTT. It translates to CAWSSIGADTQYF. The rearrangement joins TRBV30 to TRBJ2-3; no clear D gene. The CDR3 length is 13 residues. Per the germline V gene, CDR1 is GTSNPN and CDR2 is SVGIG (reference sequence). V lost 2 bases and J lost 4, with 10 bases in between.

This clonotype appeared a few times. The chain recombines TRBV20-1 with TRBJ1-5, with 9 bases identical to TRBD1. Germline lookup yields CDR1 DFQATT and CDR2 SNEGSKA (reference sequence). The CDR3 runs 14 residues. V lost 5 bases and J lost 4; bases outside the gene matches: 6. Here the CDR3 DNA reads TGCAGTGCTCGCCGGGACAGGGTTAATCAGCCCCAGCATTTT. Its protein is CSARRDRVNQPQHF.

The CDR3 protein is CASTATGGNTGELFF. CDR3 coding DNA: TGTGCCAGCACCGCGACAGGGGGGAACACCGGGGAGCTGTTTTTT. The chain employs TRBV6-4 and TRBJ2-2; TRBD1 aligns across 9 bases. CDR1 is MRHNA, CDR2 SNTAGT, per germline. V gave up 7 bases and J gave up 1 base; unmatched junction bases: 4. The CDR3 totals 15 residues.

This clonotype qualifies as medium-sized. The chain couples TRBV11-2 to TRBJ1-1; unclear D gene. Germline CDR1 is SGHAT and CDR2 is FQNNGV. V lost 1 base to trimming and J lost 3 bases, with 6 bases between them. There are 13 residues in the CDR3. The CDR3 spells CASSLVFYTEAFF. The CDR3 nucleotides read TGTGCCAGCAGCTTAGTTTTTTACACTGAAGCTTTCTTT.

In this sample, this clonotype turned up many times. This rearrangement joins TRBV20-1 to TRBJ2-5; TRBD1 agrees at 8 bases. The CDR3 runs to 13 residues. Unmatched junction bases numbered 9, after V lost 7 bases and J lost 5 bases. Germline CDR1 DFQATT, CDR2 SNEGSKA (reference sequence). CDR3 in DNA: TGCAGTGTACCAGGACAGGGACGGGAGACCCAGTACTTC. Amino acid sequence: CSVPGQGRETQYF.

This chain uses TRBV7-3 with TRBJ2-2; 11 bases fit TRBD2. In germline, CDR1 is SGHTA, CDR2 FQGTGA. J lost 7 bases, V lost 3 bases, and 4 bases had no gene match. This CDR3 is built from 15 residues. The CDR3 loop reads CASSFSGLAGGELFF. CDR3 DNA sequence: TGTGCCAGCAGCTTCTCCGGACTAGCGGGCGGGGAGCTGTTTTTT.

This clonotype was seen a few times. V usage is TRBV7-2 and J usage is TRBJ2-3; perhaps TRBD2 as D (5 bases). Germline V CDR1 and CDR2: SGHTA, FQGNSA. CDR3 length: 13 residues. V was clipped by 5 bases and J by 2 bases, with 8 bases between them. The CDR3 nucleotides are TGTGCCAGCAGCCTTAGCGTCACAGATACGCAGTATTTT. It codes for CASSLSVTDTQYF.

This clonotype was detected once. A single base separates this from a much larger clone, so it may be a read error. The CDR3 DNA is TGCAGTGCTAGAGATTGGAACCGCGTGGGGATTACCTACAATGAGCAGTTCTTC. It yields the protein CSARDWNRVGITYNEQFF. The chain carries TRBV20-1 and TRBJ2-1; no clear D gene. The length of the CDR3 is 18 residues. Germline loops: CDR1 DFQATT, CDR2 SNEGSKA (reference sequence). The V end lost 0 bases, the J end lost 2 bases, and 20 bases lay between the germline ends.

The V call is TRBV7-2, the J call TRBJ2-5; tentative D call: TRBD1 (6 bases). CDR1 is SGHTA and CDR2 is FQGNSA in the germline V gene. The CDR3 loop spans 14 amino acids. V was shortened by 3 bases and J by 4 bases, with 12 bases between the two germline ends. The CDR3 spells CASSLGTQSETQYF. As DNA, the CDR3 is TGTGCCAGCAGCTTGGGGACACAGTCAGAGACCCAGTACTTC. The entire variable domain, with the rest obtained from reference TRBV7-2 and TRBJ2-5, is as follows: GAGVSQSPSNKVTEKGKDVELRCDPISGHTALYWYRQSLGQGLEFLIYFQGNSAPDKSGLPSDRFSAERTGGSVSTLTIQRTQQEDSAVYLCASSLGTQSETQYFGPGTRLLVL.

CDR3 amino acids: CATKGSLADTQYF. The CDR3 nucleotides are TGTGCCACAAAAGGCAGCTTAGCAGATACGCAGTATTTT. The gene calls are TRBV10-3 and TRBJ2-3; D is unclear. The germline gives CDR1 ENHRY, CDR2 SYGVKD. This CDR3 is 13 amino acids long. V shed 10 bases and J shed 4 bases, with 15 bases lying between them.

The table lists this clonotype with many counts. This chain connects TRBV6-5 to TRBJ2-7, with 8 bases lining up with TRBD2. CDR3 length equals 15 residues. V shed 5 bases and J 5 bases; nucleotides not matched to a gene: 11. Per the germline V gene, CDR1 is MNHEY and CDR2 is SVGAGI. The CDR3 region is CASSIRGLDRDEQYF. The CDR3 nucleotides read TGTGCCAGCAGTATTCGGGGACTAGATAGGGACGAGCAGTACTTC.

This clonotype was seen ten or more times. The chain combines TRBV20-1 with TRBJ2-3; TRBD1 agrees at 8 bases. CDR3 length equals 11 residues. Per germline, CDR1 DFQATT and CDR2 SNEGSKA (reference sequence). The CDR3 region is CSRGRTDTQYF. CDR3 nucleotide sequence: TGCAGCAGGGGGCGCACAGATACGCAGTATTTT.